Shown below are 9 T cell receptor beta chains from a single sample sequenced in a study of regulatory T cells in long-lasting Graves disease. Time point noted: newly diagnosed GD, antithyroid drugs for less than 3 months. From RNA extracted from PBMCs, the TCR library was made. Sequencing libraries for TCR beta were prepared with iRepertoire HTBI primers and Arm-PCR of CDR3 regions. TCRdb independently ran MiXCR on the multiplex PCR reads; one entry per CDR3 protein. The data show a few hundred thousand distinct CDR3 sequences, approximately 12% seen once. The same data also went into a second study, on T cells in Graves' hyperthyroidism and ophthalmopathy.

Sample: peripheral blood mononuclear cells (PBMCs), taken at new diagnosis, from a patient treated with antithyroid drugs. The receptors shown here come from a woman younger than 30 with Graves disease.

This clonotype appeared many times. The rearrangement uses TRBV28 and TRBJ1-2; TRBD1 matches at 8 bases. With V trimmed by 0 bases and J by 4 bases, 4 bases remained unmatched. Germline V CDR1 and CDR2: MDHEN, SYDVKM. The CDR3 has 15 amino acids. The CDR3 spells CASSLWQGAGYGYTF. The CDR3 DNA follows: TGTGCCAGCAGTTTATGGCAGGGGGCTGGCTATGGCTACACCTTC.

The chain couples TRBV7-9 to TRBJ2-2, with D tentatively TRBD1 (6 bases). Trimming shortened V by 3 bases and J by 6 bases, and 14 bases separated the two germline ends. The CDR3 spans 15 residues. Per the germline V gene, CDR1 is SEHNR and CDR2 is FQNEAQ (reference sequence). CDR3 region: CASSFGFAGAGELFF. The CDR3 nucleotides read TGTGCCAGCAGCTTCGGCTTTGCAGGGGCCGGGGAGCTGTTTTTT.

This clonotype was counted ten times or more. The rearrangement links TRBV7-2 to TRBJ2-3, with unresolved D. The V gene's germline CDR1 is SGHTA and CDR2 FQGNSA. V was pared by 0 bases and J by 0 bases, with 7 bases between. This CDR3 region has 15 residues. As DNA, the CDR3 is TGTGCCAGCAGCTTAGCGCCTTCTAGCACAGATACGCAGTATTTT. It encodes CASSLAPSSTDTQYF.

For the CDR3, the DNA is TGCAGTGCTATCCTACAAGGGGCGGAGGGCTACACCTTC. This sequence encodes CSAILQGAEGYTF. The rearrangement links TRBV20-1 to TRBJ1-2; tentative D call: TRBD1 (5 bases). The CDR3 spans 13 residues. V was shortened by 4 bases and J by 8 bases, with 17 bases between the two germline ends. The germline V gene has CDR1 DFQATT and CDR2 SNEGSKA (reference sequence).

This rearrangement joins TRBV2 to TRBJ2-3, with 13 bases aligning to TRBD2. Trimming at V came to 5 bases and at J to 2 bases, leaving 10 bases not matched to a gene. CDR3 size: 18 residues. The germline gives CDR1 SNHLY, CDR2 FYNNEI. In DNA, the CDR3 is TGTGCCAGCAGTTACCGAGTACTAGCGGGAGGGATCACAGATACGCAGTATTTT. The encoded protein is CASSYRVLAGGITDTQYF. Filled out from reference TRBV2 and TRBJ2-3, the complete variable domain reads EPEVTQTPSHQVTQMGQEVILRCVPISNHLYFYWYRQILGQKVEFLVSFYNNEISEKSEIFDDQFSVERPDGSNFTLKIRSTKLEDSAMYFCASSYRVLAGGITDTQYFGPGTRLTVL.

This clonotype was observed at least ten times. This chain uses TRBV28 with TRBJ1-3; TRBD1 is a possible D gene (5 bases). Trimming took off 4 bases at V and 3 bases at J, with 10 bases between the two ends. The CDR3 sequence is 14 residues long. From germline, CDR1 is MDHEN and CDR2 SYDVKM. In DNA form, the CDR3 reads TGTGCCAGCAGTTCTTCCAGGGATGGAAACACCATATATTTT. Residues: CASSSSRDGNTIYF.

This clonotype has ten or more counts. The V and J genes are TRBV10-3 and TRBJ1-1; unclear D gene. Trimming shortened V by 1 base and J by 8 bases, and 8 bases separated the two germline ends. The CDR3 is 12 residues long. The germline V gene has CDR1 ENHRY and CDR2 SYGVKD. The CDR3 is CAISEYGFEAFF. CDR3 DNA sequence: TGTGCCATCAGTGAGTATGGGTTCGAAGCTTTCTTT.

CDR3 protein: CASSQGLNANTGELFF. CDR3 nucleotide sequence: TGTGCCAGCAGCCAAGGACTCAACGCGAACACCGGGGAGCTGTTTTTT. The chain is built from TRBV4-2 and TRBJ2-2, with unresolved D. Trimming pared 1 base from V and 0 bases from J, leaving 9 bases between. The CDR3 extends over 16 amino acids. Germline assignment: CDR1 LGHNA and CDR2 YNFKEQ.

This clonotype was counted at least ten times. The gene calls are TRBV30 and TRBJ2-7; the D call may be TRBD1 or TRBD2 (5 bases each). The germline V gene has CDR1 GTSNPN and CDR2 SVGIG (reference sequence). V lost 4 bases and J lost 4, with 14 bases in between. CDR3 length: 13 residues. The CDR3 spells CAWTWGTGYEQYF. The CDR3, as DNA: TGTGCCTGGACTTGGGGGACGGGTTACGAGCAGTACTTC.